What follows describes a single TCR beta chain. The sample originates from a study of blood T cell repertoires in COVID-19. In the study overall: COVID-19 samples from acute and convalescent phases originated in the United States, Italy and Spain. PBMCs, B-cell-depleted T cells, or T cells provided the cDNA or gDNA that made up the material.

CDR1 and CDR2 from the germline V gene are MRHNA and SNTAGT. The CDR3 covers 14 residues. Trimming took 6 bases from V and 7 from J; bases not matched to a gene: 11. How the authors handled the data: From reference gene primer amplification, estimates of nucleated cell counts were derived. Only in-frame clones appear in the TCRdb table, and some are missing; sequencing was by immunoSEQ multiplex PCR. The V and J calls and clone size were taken over from that table, and D and trimming were inferred from the DNA. This table holds 270,000 or so clones, about 89% found once. The sample consisted of peripheral blood. The V gene is TRBV6-4, the J gene TRBJ1-2, with 7 bases that match TRBD1. The receptor was isolated from a man aged 40-49 years with active or convalescent COVID-19. CDR3 nucleotides: TGTGCCAGCAGGGGGGACAGTCTTGTTGGTGGCTACACCTTC. This sequence encodes CASRGDSLVGGYTF.